This T cell receptor (beta chain) derives from a study of neurological immune-mediated disorders. The CDR3 extends over 15 amino acids. Germline CDR1 MDHEN, CDR2 SYDVKM. V shed 2 bases and J shed 2 bases, with 12 bases lying between them. TCRdb re-called the 5' RACE reads through MiXCR, storing one row per CDR3 protein. The sample has over 15,000 distinct CDR3 sequences; about 10% are singletons. This clonotype counts as large. V is TRBV28 and J is TRBJ1-1; D gene ambiguous. The sequencing sample was made of CD8+ T cells from blood. The receptor's source is a woman between 45 and 65 years old in good health. CDR3: CASSLGFSGNTEAFF. The CDR3 DNA is TGTGCCAGCAGTTTAGGGTTCTCCGGAAACACTGAAGCTTTCTTT.